This TCR beta chain was sequenced in a study of T cell responses to AZD1222 COVID-19 vaccine. Trimming stripped 4 bases from V and 7 bases from J, with 5 bases between. This CDR3 has 11 amino acids. CDR1 and CDR2 (germline): SGDLS, YYNGEE. Assay: immunoSEQ multiplex PCR; the TCRdb copy retains only in-frame clones and omits some. The repertoire holds about 140,000 clones, 70% to 90% seen once, with approximately 4.5% in the top ten. The sequence was collected from an adult in good health. The chain carries TRBV9 and TRBJ2-2; D is unclear. The source was peripheral blood, collected on day 0 of AZD1222 vaccination. The CDR3 coding sequence is TGTGCCAGCAGCCTTAGCGGGGAGCTGTTTTTT. This encodes CASSLSGELFF.